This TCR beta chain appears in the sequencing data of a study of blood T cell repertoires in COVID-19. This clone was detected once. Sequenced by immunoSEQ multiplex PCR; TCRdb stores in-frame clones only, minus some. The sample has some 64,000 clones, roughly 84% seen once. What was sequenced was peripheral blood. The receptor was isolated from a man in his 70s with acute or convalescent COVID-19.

In DNA form, the CDR3 reads TGTGCCAGCAGCTTAGTACAGTCGAACACTGAAGCTTTCTTT. It specifies CASSLVQSNTEAFF. The chain has TRBV7-2 and TRBJ1-1; D call uncertain. Germline V CDR1 and CDR2: SGHTA, FQGNSA. Trimming left V 1 base short and J 1 base short, with 7 bases between. This CDR3 is built from 14 residues.